The 29 T cell receptor beta chains reported below all come from one sample, sequenced in a study of blood T cell repertoires in COVID-19. Using immunoSEQ multiplex PCR, the repertoire was profiled, and TCRdb retains in-frame clones only, with some absent. This table holds fewer than 700,000 clones, about 88% found once. Sequencing was performed on peripheral blood. The receptors originated from a woman in her forties or fifties with COVID-19, enrolled during active disease.

The chain couples TRBV3-1 (or the pseudogene TRBV3-2) to TRBJ2-7; 9 positions match TRBD1. The germline V gene has CDR1 LGHDT and CDR2 YNNKEL (reference sequence). The CDR3 is 14 amino acids. V lost 3 bases to trimming and J lost 7 bases; unmatched junction nucleotides: 7. CDR3 sequence: CASSQDRGAGEQYF. The CDR3 DNA is TGTGCCAGCAGCCAGGACAGGGGAGCGGGTGAGCAGTACTTC.

The CDR3 DNA reads as TGCGCCAGCAGCCCTGGACAGGGCTATGGCTACACCTTC. Amino acids: CASSPGQGYGYTF. The chain combines TRBV10-2 with TRBJ1-2, with 8 bases lining up with TRBD1. Trimming cost V 6 bases and J 4 bases; bases outside gene matches: 4. This CDR3 has 13 amino acids. The V gene's germline CDR1 is WSHSY and CDR2 SAAADI.

V and J are TRBV6-5 and TRBJ1-6; D remains ambiguous. V shed 4 bases and J shed 15 bases, with 16 bases lying between them. The CDR3 is 13 amino acids. Germline-derived CDR1 and CDR2 are MNHEY and SVGAGI. In DNA, the CDR3 is TGTGCCAGCAGTTCAAGGAACGGGGAAAGCCTCCACTTT. This encodes CASSSRNGESLHF.

This clone was seen a few times. The chain couples TRBV24-1 to TRBJ1-5, with 7 bases fitting TRBD1. The CDR3 has 12 residues. The germline CDR1 and CDR2 sequences are KGHDR and SFDVKD. Trimming cost V 4 bases and J 15 bases; bases outside gene matches: 8. CDR3 region: CATSDPSRGWHF. The CDR3 DNA sequence: TGTGCCACCAGTGACCCGTCCAGGGGGTGGCATTTT.

The V call is TRBV3-1 (or the pseudogene TRBV3-2), the J call TRBJ2-3; possible D gene TRBD1, 6 bases. Trimming removed 3 bases at V and 5 bases at J, with 12 bases between. The CDR3 spans 14 residues. CDR1 and CDR2 (germline): LGHDT, YNNKEL (reference sequence). DNA of the CDR3: TGTGCCAGCAGCCAGAGACAGGTGGAAGATACGCAGTATTTT. It specifies CASSQRQVEDTQYF.

This clone occurred once. The CDR3 nucleotides are TGTGCCAGCTCACCCCTCGTGGGGCAAGTTACCACTGAAGCTTTCTTT. This codes for CASSPLVGQVTTEAFF. The rearrangement joins TRBV18 to TRBJ1-1; a weak D match, TRBD1 (5 bases). V was shortened by 3 bases and J by 4 bases, with 18 bases between the two germline ends. The CDR3 totals 16 residues. Per the germline V gene, CDR1 is KGHSH and CDR2 is LQKENI.

V gene TRBV7-6 combines with J gene TRBJ2-7; TRBD2 matches 9 bases. The J segment lost 7 bases and the V segment lost 5 bases, leaving 15 bases of the junction unmatched. CDR1 is SGHVS, CDR2 FNYEAQ, per germline. This CDR3 is built from 16 residues. The CDR3 here is CASSEGPFSGRREQYF. CDR3 in DNA: TGTGCCAGCAGCGAGGGGCCCTTTAGCGGGAGACGTGAGCAGTACTTC.

CDR3 region: CASSLGGGSPSLGYTF. Written as DNA, the CDR3 is TGTGCCAGCAGCTTAGGGGGCGGCTCCCCCTCTCTAGGCTACACCTTC. The chain recombines TRBV7-9 with TRBJ1-2; D perhaps matches TRBD1 (5 bases). V lost 1 base and J lost 8, with 20 bases in between. CDR1 and CDR2 (germline): SEHNR, FQNEAQ (reference sequence). This CDR3 has 16 amino acids. Full variable domain (outside the CDR3, taken from reference TRBV7-9 and TRBJ1-2): DTGVSQNPRHKITKRGQNVTFRCDPISEHNRLYWYRQTLGQGPEFLTYFQNEAQLEKSRLLSDRFSAERPKGSFSTLEIQRTEQGDSAMYLCASSLGGGSPSLGYTFGSGTRLTVV.

The J gene is TRBJ2-2, the V gene TRBV5-5; no clear D gene. Germline assignment: CDR1 SGHKS and CDR2 YYEKEE (reference sequence). This CDR3 has 13 residues. V was shortened by 5 bases and J by 4 bases, with 9 bases between the two germline ends. This CDR3 reads CASSFGTTGELFF. The CDR3 DNA reads TGTGCCAGCAGTTTTGGCACCACCGGGGAGCTGTTTTTT.

The rearrangement uses TRBV3-1 (or the pseudogene TRBV3-2) and TRBJ2-7, with 10 positions matching TRBD1. Losses at the gene ends were 5 bases for V and 3 bases for J; bases not matched to a gene: 7. The V gene's germline CDR1 is LGHDT and CDR2 YNNKEL (reference sequence). This CDR3 comprises 15 residues. The CDR3 region has the DNA TGTGCCAGCAGCTACCTAGGACAGGGGGTCTACGAGCAGTACTTC. Translated: CASSYLGQGVYEQYF.

This clone was detected only once. The J gene is TRBJ1-4, the V gene TRBV5-5; TRBD1 might be the D (5 bases). The length of the CDR3 is 14 residues. V lost 3 bases to trimming and J lost 6 bases, with 12 bases between them. Germline loops: CDR1 SGHKS, CDR2 YYEKEE (reference sequence). CDR3 DNA sequence: TGTGCCAGCAGCTCACAGCAAGGGGATGAAAAACTGTTTTTT. It specifies CASSSQQGDEKLFF.

V usage is TRBV3-1 (or the pseudogene TRBV3-2) and J usage is TRBJ1-2; possible D gene TRBD1, 6 bases. Germline V gene lookup returns CDR1 LGHDT and CDR2 YNNKEL (reference sequence). The CDR3 runs to 14 residues. V was shortened by 0 bases and J by 7 bases, with 12 bases between the two germline ends. CDR3 amino acids: CASSQESQGIGYTF. DNA of the CDR3: TGTGCCAGCAGCCAAGAGTCTCAGGGGATTGGCTACACCTTC.

A few counts support this clone. This chain uses TRBV6-5 with TRBJ2-7; D might be TRBD1 (6 bases). Germline CDR1 is MNHEY and CDR2 is SVGAGI. The CDR3 consists of 13 residues. The ends were cut back, 6 bases at V and 6 bases at J, with 15 bases in the middle. For the CDR3, the DNA is TGTGCCAGCAGGCCACAGGGTCCGGGCGAGCAGTACTTC. Residues: CASRPQGPGEQYF.

CDR3 bases: TGTGCCTGGAGTCCTCGGGGGAGGGAGACCCAGTACTTC. This sequence encodes CAWSPRGRETQYF. The rearrangement uses TRBV30 and TRBJ2-5, with a weak D call TRBD2 (6 bases). V was trimmed by 2 bases and J by 5 bases, leaving 12 bases between them. CDR1 is GTSNPN, CDR2 SVGIG, per germline (reference sequence). This CDR3 spans 13 amino acids.

The rearrangement joins TRBV27 to TRBJ2-6; 9 bases map to TRBD1. The CDR3 length is 17 residues. With 0 bases clipped from V and 2 bases from J, the junction kept 2 bases outside the gene matches. Germline V lookup: CDR1 MNHEY, CDR2 SMNVEV (reference sequence). The CDR3 loop is CASSLSRQGAGANVLTF. CDR3 sequence (DNA): TGTGCCAGCAGTTTATCTCGACAGGGGGCTGGGGCCAACGTCCTGACTTTC.

The chain carries TRBV6-6 and TRBJ1-2; 9 nucleotides agree with TRBD1. This CDR3 is 14 amino acids long. Germline CDR1 MNHNY, CDR2 SVGAGI (reference sequence). The V gene end was trimmed by 7 bases and the J gene end by 8 bases; junction bases not matched to a gene: 11. The CDR3 DNA is TGTGCCAGCACCATGGGGGACAGGGCGCAAGGCTACACCTTC. It translates to CASTMGDRAQGYTF.

The chain uses TRBV6-1 and TRBJ1-2; no clear D. This CDR3 has 13 residues. Germline V lookup: CDR1 MNHNS, CDR2 SASEGT. V lost 2 bases, J lost 8 bases, and 12 bases lay in between. CDR3 DNA: TGTGCCAGCAGTGAACTGGTGGAGAGAGGCTACACCTTC. Protein: CASSELVERGYTF.

The V and J genes are TRBV10-1 and TRBJ1-1, with D possibly TRBD1 on 5 matching bases. The ends were cut back, 3 bases at V and 10 bases at J, with 18 bases in the middle. CDR1 WNHNN and CDR2 SYGVQD come from the germline V gene (reference sequence). There are 14 residues in the CDR3. The CDR3 region has the DNA TGCGCCAGCAGTGATCCCTCTCGGTCGGGGGTAGCTTTCTTT. The encoded protein is CASSDPSRSGVAFF.

The V gene is TRBV10-2, the J gene TRBJ2-2; unclear D gene. The CDR3 is 14 amino acids. CDR1 is WSHSY, CDR2 SAAADI, per germline. V was shortened by 8 bases and J by 4 bases, with 14 bases between the two germline ends. This CDR3 is CASENGPSTGELFF. The DNA of the CDR3 is TGCGCCAGCGAAAATGGCCCTAGCACCGGGGAGCTGTTTTTT.

V and J are TRBV5-1 and TRBJ1-1; 9 bases are a match to TRBD1. There are 16 residues in the CDR3. V lost 0 bases and J lost 6; bases outside the gene matches: 9. The germline CDR1 and CDR2 sequences are SGHRS and YFSETQ. CDR3 protein: CASSLGPGQGSSEAFF. The CDR3 DNA reads TGCGCCAGCAGCTTGGGGCCGGGACAGGGTTCATCTGAAGCTTTCTTT.

This chain connects TRBV6-2 or TRBV6-3 to TRBJ1-2; maybe TRBD1 (5 bases). CDR1 and CDR2 from the germline V gene are MNHEY and SVGEGT. CDR3 size: 14 residues. V dropped 6 bases and J dropped 0 bases, with 11 bases sitting between them. This CDR3 reads CASSPPQANYGYTF. CDR3 in DNA: TGTGCCAGCAGCCCCCCACAGGCTAACTATGGCTACACCTTC.

On this clone itself: This specimen includes other DNA sequences encoding the same CDR3. The V call is TRBV4-1, the J call TRBJ1-2; weak D call: TRBD1 (5 bases). V lost 1 base to trimming and J lost 4 bases, with 13 bases between them. This CDR3 contains 15 residues. Germline V CDR1 and CDR2: MGHRA, YSYEKL. The CDR3 is CASSQVGTGSYGYTF. For the CDR3, the DNA is TGCGCCAGCAGCCAAGTGGGAACAGGCTCCTATGGCTACACCTTC.

This chain uses TRBV3-1 (or the pseudogene TRBV3-2) with TRBJ1-1; D is uncertain. Looked up from germline, CDR1 is LGHDT and CDR2 is YNNKEL (reference sequence). The CDR3 extends over 13 amino acids. V was cut by 4 bases and J by 1 base, with 7 bases left in between. The CDR3 sequence: CASSRLRNTEAFF. CDR3 coding DNA: TGTGCCAGCAGCCGCCTGCGGAACACTGAAGCTTTCTTT.

The chain is built from TRBV7-9 and TRBJ1-1; D might be TRBD1 (5 bases). The CDR3 has 13 residues. The V and J ends lost 2 bases and 7 bases respectively, with 11 bases between them. Germline V gene lookup returns CDR1 SEHNR and CDR2 FQNEAQ (reference sequence). CDR3 loop: CASSLMRGSEAFF. The CDR3 bases are TGTGCCAGCAGCTTAATGCGGGGCAGTGAAGCTTTCTTT.

The chain uses TRBV6-5 and TRBJ2-7, with 12 nucleotides matching TRBD2. The CDR3 has 14 residues. Germline V CDR1 and CDR2: MNHEY, SVGAGI. Germline trimming cut 11 bases from V and 2 bases from J; bases unmatched to any gene: 7. CDR3 nucleotides: TGTGCCGCCAAGACTAGCGGGGGTCCCTACGAGCAGTACTTC. Its translation: CAAKTSGGPYEQYF.

The chain has TRBV15 and TRBJ2-3; TRBD1 might be the D (5 bases). Trimming removed 1 base from V and 4 bases from J, with 12 bases in between. This CDR3 region has 15 residues. Per the germline V gene, CDR1 is LNHNV and CDR2 is YYDKDF (reference sequence). CDR3 nucleotide sequence: TGTGCCACCAGCAGAGTCCCATTAGGGGCAGATACGCAGTATTTT. Translation: CATSRVPLGADTQYF.

The V and J genes are TRBV24-1 and TRBJ2-5; 8 nucleotides agree with TRBD2. The CDR3 covers 18 residues. Per germline, CDR1 KGHDR and CDR2 SFDVKD. Losses at the gene ends were 5 bases for V and 0 bases for J; bases not matched to a gene: 13. The DNA for the CDR3 is TGTGCCACCAGTGCCGCCGGGGTAGCGGGGAGATACCAAGAGACCCAGTACTTC. The encoded protein is CATSAAGVAGRYQETQYF.

The CDR3 nucleotides read TGCAGCGCGCGGGGCACAGATACGCAGTATTTT. The encoded protein is CSARGTDTQYF. The chain links TRBV29-1 to TRBJ2-3; tentative D call: TRBD2 (5 bases). In germline, CDR1 is SQVTM, CDR2 ANQGSEA. CDR3 size: 11 residues. With 7 bases removed from V and 1 base from J, the gap between germline ends came to 6 bases.

The V call is TRBV23-1, the J call TRBJ2-1, with 8 bases matching TRBD1. TRBV23-1 is treated as an ORF (open reading frame) with a function not yet certain. The CDR3 loop spans 15 amino acids. V gave up 4 bases and J gave up 9 bases; unmatched junction bases: 11. In DNA form, the CDR3 reads TGCGCCAGCAGTCTATGCCGGACAGGGAAGGCTGAGCAGTTCTTC. Translating gives CASSLCRTGKAEQFF.